Below, one T cell receptor beta chain is given with its context. Its antigen remains unidentified. This specimen comes from a study of follicular helper T cells after annual influenza vaccination. Time point denoted: 2015-2016 season, 7 days after influenza vaccination. The cells came from PBMC given overlapping influenza protein peptide pools for roughly 19 hours. Germline V lookup: CDR1 SGHRS, CDR2 YFSETQ. Trimming removed 6 bases from V and 0 bases from J; junction bases left unmatched: 2. The CDR3 length is 13 residues. Sequenced by immunoSEQ multiplex PCR; TCRdb stores in-frame clones only, minus some. This sample's table reports dozens of clones.

V usage is TRBV5-1 and J usage is TRBJ2-7, with 8 bases aligning to TRBD2. The receptor was derived from an adult who received the influenza vaccine. The sample consisted of CXCR5+ CD38+ circulating T follicular helper cells from blood, cultured in vitro and sorted as CD69+ CD200+, taken 7 days after influenza vaccination. The subset denotes: circulating Tfh, non-naive CD4+CXCR5+PD-1+ (ICOS+CD38+ or ICOS-CD38-). The CDR3 coding sequence is TGCGCCAGCACGGCGGGGGGCTCCTACGAGCAGTACTTC. The encoded protein is CASTAGGSYEQYF. Complete variable domain (other parts from reference TRBV5-1 and TRBJ2-7): KAGVTQTPRYLIKTRGQQVTLSCSPISGHRSVSWYQQTPGQGLQFLFEYFSETQRNKGNFPGRFSGRQFSNSRSEMNVSTLELGDSALYLCASTAGGSYEQYFGPGTRLTVT.